The 10 T cell receptor beta chains listed next were all sequenced from one sample in a study of blood T cell repertoires in COVID-19. Clones were sequenced by immunoSEQ multiplex PCR, and TCRdb holds only the in-frame ones, with some missing. The sample has 210,000 or so clones, 85% to 90% seen once. Material: peripheral blood. The origin of the receptors is a man aged 50 to 59 with acute or convalescent COVID-19.

The CDR3 sequence is CASSYDTGTNGYTF. Written as DNA, the CDR3 is TGTGCCAGCAGTTACGATACAGGGACCAATGGCTACACCTTC. The V call is TRBV6-6, the J call TRBJ1-2; D is perhaps TRBD1 (6 bases). The CDR3 sequence is 14 residues long. Deletions cut 2 bases from V and 6 bases from J, with 13 bases between. CDR1 is MNHNY, CDR2 SVGAGI, per germline (reference sequence).

The gene calls are TRBV18 and TRBJ2-1; 8 bases fit TRBD1. The junction had 9 bases not matched to a gene; V was cut back by 3 bases and J by 5 bases. The CDR3 sequence is 16 residues long. CDR1 KGHSH and CDR2 LQKENI come from the germline V gene. The DNA of the CDR3 is TGTGCCAGCTCACCCCCCCTCCAGGGGGCCCACAATGAGCAGTTCTTC. This gives the protein CASSPPLQGAHNEQFF.

V is TRBV6-5 and J is TRBJ1-2; the D gene is possibly TRBD1 (6 bases). The CDR3 length is 15 residues. The germline V gene has CDR1 MNHEY and CDR2 SVGAGI. V shed 4 bases and J shed 2 bases, with 14 bases lying between them. CDR3 residues: CASSSQPQGNYGYTF. The CDR3 DNA is TGTGCCAGCAGTTCCCAACCTCAGGGGAACTATGGCTACACCTTC.

This chain uses TRBV3-1 (or the pseudogene TRBV3-2) with TRBJ1-2; perhaps TRBD1 as D (5 bases). This CDR3 comprises 13 residues. V was clipped by 4 bases and J by 4 bases, with 10 bases between them. The germline V gene has CDR1 LGHDT and CDR2 YNNKEL (reference sequence). The CDR3 is CASSPPGSYGYTF. The CDR3 DNA reads TGTGCCAGCAGCCCTCCAGGGTCCTATGGCTACACCTTC.

The rearrangement uses TRBV5-1 and TRBJ2-5; possible D gene TRBD2, 7 bases. V lost 1 base and J 5 bases, leaving 18 bases between the germline ends. Germline loops: CDR1 SGHRS, CDR2 YFSETQ. The CDR3 contains 16 residues. CDR3: CASSLSLAGAYETQYF. DNA for the CDR3: TGCGCCAGCAGCTTGTCCTTGGCGGGGGCTTATGAGACCCAGTACTTC.

This chain uses TRBV6-5 with TRBJ2-2; D is perhaps TRBD1 (6 bases). The germline gives CDR1 MNHEY, CDR2 SVGAGI. This CDR3 contains 15 residues. Trimming stripped 6 bases from V and 1 base from J, with 12 bases between. The CDR3 DNA sequence: TGTGCCAGCAGAGCACCGACAGGGAACACCGGGGAGCTGTTTTTT. Protein: CASRAPTGNTGELFF.

The chain has TRBV2 and TRBJ1-6; 7 bases are a match to TRBD1. The CDR3 has 14 residues. The germline CDR1 and CDR2 sequences are SNHLY and FYNNEI. The junction had 6 bases not matched to a gene; V was cut back by 6 bases and J by 7 bases. This CDR3 reads CASRGDRLNSPLHF. CDR3 in DNA: TGTGCCAGCAGGGGGGACAGACTCAATTCACCCCTCCACTTT.

The chain uses TRBV7-6 and TRBJ1-1; 9 bases map to TRBD1. Looked up from germline, CDR1 is SGHVS and CDR2 is FNYEAQ. V trimming: 4 bases; J trimming: 5 bases; junction bases outside the gene matches: 11. This CDR3 spans 16 amino acids. DNA for the CDR3: TGTGCCAGCAGCTCTCAGGACAGGGGAGGGGGGACTGAAGCTTTCTTT. Encoded protein: CASSSQDRGGGTEAFF.

The rearrangement links TRBV19 to TRBJ1-5, with TRBD1 identical over 9 bases. Germline trimming cut 3 bases from V and 5 bases from J; bases unmatched to any gene: 8. This CDR3 spans 16 amino acids. Germline V gene sequence: CDR1 LNHDA, CDR2 SQIVND (reference sequence). The CDR3 DNA reads as TGTGCCAGTAGTATTATGCCGACAGGGGGGCATCAGCCCCAGCATTTT. Translation: CASSIMPTGGHQPQHF.

The table lists this clone with a count of one. Here the CDR3 DNA reads TGTGCCAGCAGCAAGGACAGTTTTTATCAGCCCCAGCATTTT. Amino acids: CASSKDSFYQPQHF. V and J are TRBV6-6 and TRBJ1-5, with D possibly TRBD1 on 6 matching bases. Deletions cut 6 bases from V and 5 bases from J, with 14 bases between. The CDR3 is made up of 14 amino acids. Per germline, CDR1 MNHNY and CDR2 SVGAGI (reference sequence).